The rows below give T cell receptor beta chains drawn from one sample of a study of blood T cell repertoires in COVID-19. Clones were sequenced by immunoSEQ multiplex PCR, and TCRdb holds only the in-frame ones, with some missing. The top ten hold around 7% of the sample, which has 180,000 or so clones, about nine tenths seen once. What was sequenced was peripheral blood. Receptors were obtained from a man in his forties or fifties with acute or convalescent COVID-19. The CDR3 runs from the conserved cysteine through the conserved F or W. A D gene is named only where the DNA matches it firmly. Clone sizes are given selectively: once, few, many, or a class where the clone is expanded.

>TRBD2|.|16|TRBJ2-3|TRBV5-6
CASSHLASGITDTQYF
TGTGCCAGCAGTCATCTCGCTAGCGGGATCACAGATACGCAGTATTTT
>TRBD2|once|16|TRBJ2-5|TRBV6-5
CASSYETSGGRETQYF
TGTGCCAGCAGTTACGAGACTAGCGGGGGGCGGGAGACCCAGTACTTC
>.|.|13|TRBJ1-5|TRBV19
CASSADTNQPQHF
TGTGCCAGTAGTGCCGACACGAATCAGCCCCAGCATTTT
>TRBD1|.|16|TRBJ1-5|TRBV5-4
CASSSGGGMSNQPQHF
TGTGCCAGCAGCTCGGGAGGGGGCATGAGCAATCAGCCCCAGCATTTT
>.|.|12|TRBJ2-1|TRBV6-2/TRBV6-3
CASSFPQGEQFF
TGTGCCAGCAGTTTTCCCCAGGGTGAGCAGTTCTTC
>TRBD2|.|19|TRBJ2-6|TRBV6-2/TRBV6-3
CASTPWRGGRSTGANVLTF
TGTGCCAGCACCCCCTGGCGGGGGGGCCGTTCGACTGGGGCCAACGTCCTGACTTTC
>.|.|13|TRBJ2-1|TRBV11-3
CASSLDQYNEQFF
TGTGCCAGCAGCTTAGATCAGTACAATGAGCAGTTCTTC
>TRBD1|once|15|TRBJ2-2|TRBV7-2
CASSLAGQDTGELFF
TGTGCCAGCAGCTTAGCGGGACAGGACACCGGGGAGCTGTTTTTT
>.|.|14|TRBJ2-5|TRBV19
CASSTLRDQETQYF
TGTGCCAGTAGTACATTGAGAGACCAAGAGACCCAGTACTTC
>.|.|11|TRBJ1-2|TRBV29-1
CSVGGPYGYTF
TGCAGCGTTGGGGGGCCGTATGGCTACACCTTC
>TRBD1|once|15|TRBJ2-7|TRBV11-2
CASTTFGTGSYEQYF
TGTGCCAGCACTACCTTCGGGACAGGGAGCTACGAGCAGTACTTC
>TRBD1|.|17|TRBJ2-5|TRBV6-2/TRBV6-3
CASSFFPGQGPQETQYF
TGTGCCAGCAGTTTCTTCCCGGGACAGGGCCCACAAGAGACCCAGTACTTC
>TRBD1|few|15|TRBJ1-2|TRBV19
CASSIAPGQEAEYTF
TGTGCCAGTAGTATAGCCCCGGGACAGGAGGCGGAGTACACCTTC
>.|.|13|TRBJ1-1|TRBV7-9
CASSAERNTEAFF
TGTGCCAGCAGCGCAGAACGGAACACTGAAGCTTTCTTT
>.|few|16|TRBJ2-5|TRBV7-9
CASSLAGRGTYETQYF
TGTGCCAGCAGCTTAGCGGGCAGGGGAACTTATGAGACCCAGTACTTC
>TRBD1|.|14|TRBJ1-6|TRBV2
CASSLDREVSPLHF
TGTGCCAGCAGTCTTGACAGGGAGGTTTCACCCCTCCACTTT
>.|.|12|TRBJ1-6|TRBV10-2
CASSEGTGTLHF
TGCGCCAGCAGTGAAGGAACCGGGACCCTCCACTTT
>TRBD1|.|14|TRBJ2-7|TRBV6-5
CASSLRDRGYEQYF
TGTGCCAGCAGTCTTCGGGACAGGGGCTACGAGCAGTACTTC
>TRBD1|.|18|TRBJ1-2|TRBV27
CASSSHMSRDRAGYGYTF
TGTGCCAGCAGTTCACACATGTCCCGGGACAGGGCCGGGTATGGCTACACCTTC
>TRBD1|.|16|TRBJ1-2|TRBV5-1
CASSGNPLGTGSGYTF
TGCGCCAGCAGCGGCAACCCCCTCGGGACAGGGTCAGGCTACACCTTC